The entry below describes one TCR beta chain. The CDR3 loop spans 16 amino acids. Trimming took off 0 bases at V and 5 bases at J, with 16 bases between the two ends. Germline assignment: CDR1 MNHNS and CDR2 SASEGT. Assay used: immunoSEQ multiplex PCR; TCRdb lists only in-frame clones, some missing. The profile covers around 260,000 clones, with over 80% appearing a single time and about 4.3% taken by the ten largest. The sample originates from a study of blood T cell repertoires in COVID-19. This TCR was sampled from a man aged 55 to 70 who had recovered from COVID-19. The sequenced sample was peripheral blood. This chain connects TRBV6-1 to TRBJ2-5; possible D gene TRBD1, 6 bases. DNA of the CDR3: TGTGCCAGCAGTGAAGCTTGGCAGGGGTTTTTGGAGACCCAGTACTTC. The encoded protein is CASSEAWQGFLETQYF.